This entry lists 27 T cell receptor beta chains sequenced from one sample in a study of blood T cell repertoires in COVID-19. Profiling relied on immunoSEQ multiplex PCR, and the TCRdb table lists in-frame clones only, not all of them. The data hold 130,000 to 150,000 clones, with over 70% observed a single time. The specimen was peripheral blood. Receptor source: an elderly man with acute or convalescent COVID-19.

CDR3 region: CASSPKGLAVYEQFF. CDR3 DNA: TGTGCCAGCAGCCCAAAGGGACTAGCAGTCTATGAGCAGTTCTTC. This chain links TRBV5-4 with TRBJ2-1; 9 nucleotides line up with TRBD2. The CDR3 runs 15 residues. Germline V lookup: CDR1 SGHNT, CDR2 YYREEE (reference sequence). Trimming cost V 4 bases and J 8 bases; bases outside gene matches: 10.

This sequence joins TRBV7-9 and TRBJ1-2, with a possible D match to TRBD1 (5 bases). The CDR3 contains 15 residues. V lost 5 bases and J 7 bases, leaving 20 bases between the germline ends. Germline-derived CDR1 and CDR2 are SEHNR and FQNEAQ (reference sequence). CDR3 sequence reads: CASSAPGGEDLGYTF. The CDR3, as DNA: TGTGCCAGCAGCGCCCCGGGGGGTGAGGATCTTGGCTACACCTTC.

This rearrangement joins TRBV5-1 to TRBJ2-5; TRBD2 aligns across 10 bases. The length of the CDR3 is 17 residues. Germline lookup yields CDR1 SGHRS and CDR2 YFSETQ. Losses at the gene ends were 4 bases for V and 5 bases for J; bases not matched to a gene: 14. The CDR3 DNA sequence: TGCGCCAGCAGCCCGACGTTTGGAGCGGGAGGGCCGGAGACCCAGTACTTC. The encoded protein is CASSPTFGAGGPETQYF.

This CDR3 reads CASGTRLPVDTQYF. The CDR3 DNA reads TGTGCCAGCGGGACTAGGCTTCCCGTAGATACGCAGTATTTT. This chain links TRBV27 with TRBJ2-3, with TRBD2 matching 8 bases. The germline V gene has CDR1 MNHEY and CDR2 SMNVEV (reference sequence). V trimming: 8 bases; J trimming: 5 bases; junction bases outside the gene matches: 9. CDR3 length equals 14 residues.

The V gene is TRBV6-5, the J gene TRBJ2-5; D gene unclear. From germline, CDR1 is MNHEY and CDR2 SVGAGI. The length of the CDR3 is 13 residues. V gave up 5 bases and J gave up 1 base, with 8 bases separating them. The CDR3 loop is CASSIYGQETQYF. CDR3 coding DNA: TGTGCCAGCAGTATCTACGGCCAAGAGACCCAGTACTTC.

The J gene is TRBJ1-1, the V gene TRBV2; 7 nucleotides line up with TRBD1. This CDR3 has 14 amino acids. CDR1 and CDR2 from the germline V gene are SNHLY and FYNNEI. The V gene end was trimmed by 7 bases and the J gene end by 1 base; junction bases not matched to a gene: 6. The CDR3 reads CASTLGQENTEAFF. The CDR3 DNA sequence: TGTGCCAGCACTCTAGGACAGGAGAACACTGAAGCTTTCTTT. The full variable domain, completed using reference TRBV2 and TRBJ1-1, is EPEVTQTPSHQVTQMGQEVILRCVPISNHLYFYWYRQILGQKVEFLVSFYNNEISEKSEIFDDQFSVERPDGSNFTLKIRSTKLEDSAMYFCASTLGQENTEAFFGQGTRLTVV.

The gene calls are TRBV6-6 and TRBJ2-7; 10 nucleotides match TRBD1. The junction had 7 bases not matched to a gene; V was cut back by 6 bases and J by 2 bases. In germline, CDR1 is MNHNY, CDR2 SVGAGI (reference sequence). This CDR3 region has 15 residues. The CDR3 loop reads CASSEPGQGTYEQYF. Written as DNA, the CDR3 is TGTGCCAGCAGCGAACCGGGACAGGGGACCTACGAGCAGTACTTC.

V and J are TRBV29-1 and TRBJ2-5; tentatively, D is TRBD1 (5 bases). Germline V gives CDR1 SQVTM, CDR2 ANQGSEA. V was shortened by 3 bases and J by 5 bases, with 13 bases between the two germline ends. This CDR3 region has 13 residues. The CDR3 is CSVDLAGQETQYF. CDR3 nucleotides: TGCAGCGTTGATCTTGCAGGGCAGGAGACCCAGTACTTC.

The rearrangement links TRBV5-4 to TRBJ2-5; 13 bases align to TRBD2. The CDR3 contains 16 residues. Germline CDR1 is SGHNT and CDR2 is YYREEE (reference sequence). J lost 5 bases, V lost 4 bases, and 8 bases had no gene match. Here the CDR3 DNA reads TGTGCCAGCAGCATGGCACTAGCGGGGGGGCGGGAGACCCAGTACTTC. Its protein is CASSMALAGGRETQYF.

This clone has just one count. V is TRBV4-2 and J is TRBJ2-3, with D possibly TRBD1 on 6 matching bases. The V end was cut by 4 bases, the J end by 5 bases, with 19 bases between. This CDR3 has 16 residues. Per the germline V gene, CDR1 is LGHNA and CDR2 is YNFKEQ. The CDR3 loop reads CASSLRHGDTQDTQYF. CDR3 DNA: TGTGCCAGCAGCCTACGGCACGGGGACACCCAAGATACGCAGTATTTT.

CDR3 in amino acids: CASSYWRESNEQFF. CDR3 sequence (DNA): TGTGCCAGCAGTTACTGGCGGGAGTCCAATGAGCAGTTCTTC. This chain links TRBV6-5 with TRBJ2-1, with 7 bases that match TRBD2. In germline, CDR1 is MNHEY, CDR2 SVGAGI. The CDR3 is 14 residues long. The trim removed 1 base at V and 6 bases at J, leaving 3 bases unmatched.

The CDR3 DNA sequence: TGTGCCAGCAGGCAGGGGTGGGAGACCCAGTACTTC. This codes for CASRQGWETQYF. The genes are TRBV2 and TRBJ2-5; a weak D match, TRBD1 (6 bases). Per the germline V gene, CDR1 is SNHLY and CDR2 is FYNNEI. Between the trimmed V and J ends, which lost 6 bases and 5 bases, there was a span of 10 bases. This CDR3 has 12 amino acids.

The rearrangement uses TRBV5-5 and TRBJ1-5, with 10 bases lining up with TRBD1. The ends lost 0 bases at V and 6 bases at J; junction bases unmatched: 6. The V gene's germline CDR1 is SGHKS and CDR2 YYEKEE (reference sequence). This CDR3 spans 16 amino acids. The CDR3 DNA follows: TGTGCCAGCAGCTTGGGGGACAGGGGAAAAGGTCAGCCCCAGCATTTT. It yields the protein CASSLGDRGKGQPQHF.

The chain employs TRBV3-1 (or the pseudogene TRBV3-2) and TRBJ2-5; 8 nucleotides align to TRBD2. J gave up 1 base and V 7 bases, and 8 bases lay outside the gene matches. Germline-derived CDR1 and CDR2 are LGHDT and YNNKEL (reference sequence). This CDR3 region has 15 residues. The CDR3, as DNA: TGTGCCAGCACGGGCGGGGGGACGATCCAAGAGACCCAGTACTTC. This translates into CASTGGGTIQETQYF.

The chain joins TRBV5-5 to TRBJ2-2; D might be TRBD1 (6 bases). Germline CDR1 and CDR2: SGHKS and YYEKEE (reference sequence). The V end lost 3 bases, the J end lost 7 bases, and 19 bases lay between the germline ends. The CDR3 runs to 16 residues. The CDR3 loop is CASSYPPRGRGGELFF. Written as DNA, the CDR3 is TGTGCCAGCAGCTACCCCCCCAGGGGCCGGGGCGGGGAGCTGTTTTTT.

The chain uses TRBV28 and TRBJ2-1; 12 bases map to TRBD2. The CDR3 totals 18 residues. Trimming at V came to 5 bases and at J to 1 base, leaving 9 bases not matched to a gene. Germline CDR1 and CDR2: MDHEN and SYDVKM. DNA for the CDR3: TGTGCCAGCAGTAGCATTGGGGGACTAGCGGGTTCCTACAATGAGCAGTTCTTC. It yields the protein CASSSIGGLAGSYNEQFF.

The CDR3 DNA reads TGCGCCAGCAGCCAGGAGATCTGGCCCCGGAGTCCGTACGGAAAACTGTTTTTT. It is translated as CASSQEIWPRSPYGKLFF. The V gene is TRBV4-1, the J gene TRBJ1-4, with D unresolved. V shed 3 bases and J shed 10 bases, with 27 bases lying between them. The CDR3 sequence is 18 residues long. CDR1 and CDR2 (germline): MGHRA, YSYEKL.

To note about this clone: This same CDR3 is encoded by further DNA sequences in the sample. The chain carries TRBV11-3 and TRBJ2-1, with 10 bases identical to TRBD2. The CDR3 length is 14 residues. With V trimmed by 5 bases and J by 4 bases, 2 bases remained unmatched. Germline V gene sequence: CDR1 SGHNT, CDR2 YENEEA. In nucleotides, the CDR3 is TGTGCCAGCAGCCTGACTAGCGGGTACAATGAGCAGTTCTTC. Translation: CASSLTSGYNEQFF. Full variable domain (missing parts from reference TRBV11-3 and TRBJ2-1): EAGVVQSPRYKIIEKKQPVAFWCNPISGHNTLYWYLQNLGQGPELLIRYENEEAVDDSQLPKDRFSAERLKGVDSTLKIQPAELGDSAVYLCASSLTSGYNEQFFGPGTRLTVL.

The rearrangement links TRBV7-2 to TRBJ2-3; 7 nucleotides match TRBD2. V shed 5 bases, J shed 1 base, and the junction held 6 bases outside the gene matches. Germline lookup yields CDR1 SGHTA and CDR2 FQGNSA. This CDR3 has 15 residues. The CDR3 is CASSLGGKGTDTQYF. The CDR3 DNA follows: TGTGCCAGCAGCCTCGGGGGGAAGGGCACAGATACGCAGTATTTT.

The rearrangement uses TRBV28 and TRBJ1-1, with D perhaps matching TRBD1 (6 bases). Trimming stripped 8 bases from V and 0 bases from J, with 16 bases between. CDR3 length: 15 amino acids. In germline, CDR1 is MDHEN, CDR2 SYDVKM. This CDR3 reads CASLGTPSMNTEAFF. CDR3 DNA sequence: TGTGCCAGCCTTGGGACACCTTCTATGAACACTGAAGCTTTCTTT.

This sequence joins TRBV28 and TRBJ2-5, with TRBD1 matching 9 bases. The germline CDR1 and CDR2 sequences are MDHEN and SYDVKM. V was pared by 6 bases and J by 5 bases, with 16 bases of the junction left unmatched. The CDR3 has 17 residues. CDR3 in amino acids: CASSPPPGTGMRETQYF. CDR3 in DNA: TGTGCCAGCAGCCCCCCCCCGGGGACAGGGATGCGGGAGACCCAGTACTTC.

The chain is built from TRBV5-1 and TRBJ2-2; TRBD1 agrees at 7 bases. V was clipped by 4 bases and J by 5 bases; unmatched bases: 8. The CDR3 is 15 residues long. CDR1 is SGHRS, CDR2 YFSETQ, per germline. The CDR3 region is CASSQGEWVTGELFF. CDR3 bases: TGCGCCAGCAGCCAGGGGGAGTGGGTTACCGGGGAGCTGTTTTTT.

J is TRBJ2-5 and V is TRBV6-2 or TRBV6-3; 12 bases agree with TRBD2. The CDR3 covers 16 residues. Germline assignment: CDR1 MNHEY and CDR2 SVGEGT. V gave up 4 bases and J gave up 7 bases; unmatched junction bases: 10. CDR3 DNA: TGTGCCAGCAGTTCCCAAGGACTAGCGGGATCTGGGACCCAGTACTTC. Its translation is CASSSQGLAGSGTQYF.

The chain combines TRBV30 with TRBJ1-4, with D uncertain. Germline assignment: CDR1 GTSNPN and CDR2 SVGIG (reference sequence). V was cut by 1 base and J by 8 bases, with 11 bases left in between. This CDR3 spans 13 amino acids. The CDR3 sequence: CAWSGVRGEKLFF. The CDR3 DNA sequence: TGTGCCTGGAGTGGGGTCCGAGGGGAAAAACTGTTTTTT.

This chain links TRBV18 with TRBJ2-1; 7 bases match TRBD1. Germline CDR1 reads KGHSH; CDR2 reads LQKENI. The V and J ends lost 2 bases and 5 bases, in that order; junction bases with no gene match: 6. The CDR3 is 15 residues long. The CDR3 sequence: CASSPAGQDNNEQFF. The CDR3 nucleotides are TGTGCCAGCTCACCAGCCGGACAGGATAACAATGAGCAGTTCTTC.

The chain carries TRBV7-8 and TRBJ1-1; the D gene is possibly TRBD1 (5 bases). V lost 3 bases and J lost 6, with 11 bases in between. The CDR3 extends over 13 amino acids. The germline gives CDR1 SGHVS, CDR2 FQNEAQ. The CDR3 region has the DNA TGTGCCAGCAGCTTGTCGGGGGGGGCTGAAGCTTTCTTT. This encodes CASSLSGGAEAFF.

CDR3 protein: CATSDIDSGEQFF. Here the CDR3 DNA reads TGTGCCACCAGTGATATAGATTCCGGTGAGCAGTTCTTC. This chain joins TRBV24-1 and TRBJ2-1; D unresolved. This CDR3 spans 13 amino acids. Trimming stripped 3 bases from V and 9 bases from J, with 11 bases between. The germline CDR1 and CDR2 sequences are KGHDR and SFDVKD.